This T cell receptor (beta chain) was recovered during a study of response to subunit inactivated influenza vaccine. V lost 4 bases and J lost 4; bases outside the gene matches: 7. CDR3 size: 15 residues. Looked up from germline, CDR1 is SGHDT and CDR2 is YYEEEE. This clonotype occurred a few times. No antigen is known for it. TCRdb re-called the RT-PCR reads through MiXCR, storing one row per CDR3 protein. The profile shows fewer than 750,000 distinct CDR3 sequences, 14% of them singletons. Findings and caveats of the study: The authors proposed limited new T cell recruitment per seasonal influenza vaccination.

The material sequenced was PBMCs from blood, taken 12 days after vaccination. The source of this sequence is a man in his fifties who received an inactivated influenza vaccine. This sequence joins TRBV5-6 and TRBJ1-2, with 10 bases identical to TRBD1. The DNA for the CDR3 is TGTGCCAGCAGCCCGTGGACAGGGGGACTCTATGGCTACACCTTC. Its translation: CASSPWTGGLYGYTF.